The present T cell receptor (beta chain) was sequenced within a study of response to subunit inactivated influenza vaccine. TCRdb re-called the RT-PCR reads with MiXCR, one entry per CDR3 protein. The profile shows about 520,000 distinct CDR3 sequences, about 25% of them singletons. With V trimmed by 7 bases and J by 0 bases, 6 bases remained unmatched. The CDR3 is 15 amino acids. Germline lookup yields CDR1 MNHNS and CDR2 SASEGT. V gene TRBV6-1 combines with J gene TRBJ2-1; 7 nucleotides agree with TRBD2. This specimen was CD4+ T cells sorted from PBMCs, taken less than 6 days after vaccination. The sequence came from a man between 45 and 60 years old who received an inactivated influenza vaccine. The CDR3 DNA is TGTGCCAGCACGGGCGGGGGAAGCTCCTACAATGAGCAGTTCTTC. Its protein is CASTGGGSSYNEQFF.